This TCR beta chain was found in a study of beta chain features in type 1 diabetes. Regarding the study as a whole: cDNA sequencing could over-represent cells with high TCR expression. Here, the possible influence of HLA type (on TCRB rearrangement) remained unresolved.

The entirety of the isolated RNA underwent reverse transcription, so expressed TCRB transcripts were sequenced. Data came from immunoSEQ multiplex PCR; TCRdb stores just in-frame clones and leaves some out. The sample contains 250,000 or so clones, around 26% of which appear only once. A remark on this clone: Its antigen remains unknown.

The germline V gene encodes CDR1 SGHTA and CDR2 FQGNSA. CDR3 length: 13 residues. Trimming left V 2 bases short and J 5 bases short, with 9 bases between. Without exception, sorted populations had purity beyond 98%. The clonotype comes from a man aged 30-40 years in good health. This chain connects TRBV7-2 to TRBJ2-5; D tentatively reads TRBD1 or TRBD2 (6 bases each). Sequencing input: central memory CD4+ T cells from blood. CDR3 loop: CASSLRGRETQYF. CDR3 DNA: TGTGCCAGCAGCTTAAGGGGGAGGGAGACCCAGTACTTC.